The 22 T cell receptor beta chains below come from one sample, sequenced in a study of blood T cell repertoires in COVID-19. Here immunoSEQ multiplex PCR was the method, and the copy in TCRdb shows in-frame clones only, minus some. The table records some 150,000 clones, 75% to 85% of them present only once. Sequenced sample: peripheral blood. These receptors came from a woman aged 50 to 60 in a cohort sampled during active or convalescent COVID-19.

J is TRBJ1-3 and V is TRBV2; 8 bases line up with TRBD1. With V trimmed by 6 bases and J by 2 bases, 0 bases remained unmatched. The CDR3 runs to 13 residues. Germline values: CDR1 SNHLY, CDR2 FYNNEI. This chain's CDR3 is CASSRGPGNTIYF. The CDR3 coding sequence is TGTGCCAGCAGCAGGGGGCCTGGAAACACCATATATTTT. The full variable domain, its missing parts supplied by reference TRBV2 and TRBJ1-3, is EPEVTQTPSHQVTQMGQEVILRCVPISNHLYFYWYRQILGQKVEFLVSFYNNEISEKSEIFDDQFSVERPDGSNFTLKIRSTKLEDSAMYFCASSRGPGNTIYFGEGSWLTVV.

This chain's CDR3 is CASTTGAGEQYF. Written as DNA, the CDR3 is TGTGCCAGCACGACAGGGGCCGGCGAGCAGTACTTC. The gene calls are TRBV2 and TRBJ2-7, with 8 bases matching TRBD1. The V gene's germline CDR1 is SNHLY and CDR2 FYNNEI. The CDR3 consists of 12 residues. After removal of 7 bases from V and 6 bases from J, the junction contained 5 bases not matched to a gene. Based on the CDR3 plus reference TRBV2 and TRBJ2-7, the full variable domain is EPEVTQTPSHQVTQMGQEVILRCVPISNHLYFYWYRQILGQKVEFLVSFYNNEISEKSEIFDDQFSVERPDGSNFTLKIRSTKLEDSAMYFCASTTGAGEQYFGPGTRLTVT.

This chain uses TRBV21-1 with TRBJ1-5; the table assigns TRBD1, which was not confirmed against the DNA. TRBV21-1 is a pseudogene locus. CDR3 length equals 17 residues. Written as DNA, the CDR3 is TGTGCCAGCCCCGCTGGGCCCACTCCAGGATGCAATCAGCCCCAGCATTTT. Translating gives CASPAGPTPGCNQPQHF.

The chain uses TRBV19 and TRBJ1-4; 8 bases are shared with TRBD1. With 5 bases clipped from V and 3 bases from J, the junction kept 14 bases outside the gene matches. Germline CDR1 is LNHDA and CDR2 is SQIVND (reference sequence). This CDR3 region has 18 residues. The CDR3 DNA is TGTGCCAGTAGTTGGGCGGGGACAGGAAGGGGGCCTAATGAAAAACTGTTTTTT. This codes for CASSWAGTGRGPNEKLFF.

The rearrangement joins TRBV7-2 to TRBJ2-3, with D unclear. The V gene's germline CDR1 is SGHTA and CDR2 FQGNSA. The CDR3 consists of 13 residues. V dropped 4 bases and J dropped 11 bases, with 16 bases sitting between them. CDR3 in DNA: TGTGCCAGCAGCTCCCACATGGCGCAGGAGCAGTATTTT. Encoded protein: CASSSHMAQEQYF.

CDR3 DNA: TGTGCCAGCAGCCCGGGACTAGCGGCCAGCAATGAGCAGTTCTTC. Protein product: CASSPGLAASNEQFF. This chain joins TRBV7-2 and TRBJ2-1; 11 bases align to TRBD2. Germline loops: CDR1 SGHTA, CDR2 FQGNSA. After removal of 5 bases from V and 6 bases from J, the junction contained 6 bases not matched to a gene. This CDR3 is 15 amino acids long.

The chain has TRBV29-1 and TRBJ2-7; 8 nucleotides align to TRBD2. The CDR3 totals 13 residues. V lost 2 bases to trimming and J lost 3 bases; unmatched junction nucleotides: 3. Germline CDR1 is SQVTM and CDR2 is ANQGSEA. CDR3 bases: TGCAGCGTTGAAAGTGCGGGAGGCTACGAGCAGTACTTC. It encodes CSVESAGGYEQYF.

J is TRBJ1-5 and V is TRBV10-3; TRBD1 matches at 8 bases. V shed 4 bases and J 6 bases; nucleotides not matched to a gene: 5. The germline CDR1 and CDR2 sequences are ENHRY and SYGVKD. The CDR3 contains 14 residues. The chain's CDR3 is CAISGGQGAQPQHF. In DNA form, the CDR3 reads TGTGCCATCAGTGGGGGGCAGGGGGCTCAGCCCCAGCATTTT.

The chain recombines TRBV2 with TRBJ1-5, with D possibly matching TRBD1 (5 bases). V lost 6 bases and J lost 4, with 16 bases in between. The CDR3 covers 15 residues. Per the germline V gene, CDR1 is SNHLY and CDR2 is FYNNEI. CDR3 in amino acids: CASRAIWGENQPQHF. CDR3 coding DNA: TGTGCCAGCAGGGCCATCTGGGGCGAGAATCAGCCCCAGCATTTT.

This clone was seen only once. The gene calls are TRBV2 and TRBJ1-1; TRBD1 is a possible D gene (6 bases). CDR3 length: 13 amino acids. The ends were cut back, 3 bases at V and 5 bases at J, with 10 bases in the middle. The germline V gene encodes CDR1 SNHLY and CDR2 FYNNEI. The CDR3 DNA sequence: TGTGCCAGCAGTGACCCAGGGGCGACTGAAGCTTTCTTT. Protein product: CASSDPGATEAFF.

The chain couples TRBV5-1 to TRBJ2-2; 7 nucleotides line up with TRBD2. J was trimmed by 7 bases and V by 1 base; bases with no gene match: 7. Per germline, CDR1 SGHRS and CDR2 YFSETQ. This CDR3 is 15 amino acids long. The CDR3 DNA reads TGCGCCAGCAGCTTGTTACGGGGGGACGGCGGGGAGCTGTTTTTT. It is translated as CASSLLRGDGGELFF.

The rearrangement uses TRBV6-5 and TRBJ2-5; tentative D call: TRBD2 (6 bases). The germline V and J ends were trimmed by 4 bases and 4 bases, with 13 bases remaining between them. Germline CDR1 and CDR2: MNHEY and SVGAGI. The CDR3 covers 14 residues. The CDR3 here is CASSSPGLLETQYF. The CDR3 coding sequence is TGTGCCAGCAGTTCCCCGGGACTTTTAGAGACCCAGTACTTC.

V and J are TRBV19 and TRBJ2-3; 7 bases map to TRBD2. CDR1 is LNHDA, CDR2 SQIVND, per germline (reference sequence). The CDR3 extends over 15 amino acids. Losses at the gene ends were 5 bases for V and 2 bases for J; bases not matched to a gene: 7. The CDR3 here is CASSRNGGITDTQYF. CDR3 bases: TGTGCCAGTAGTCGTAACGGGGGGATCACAGATACGCAGTATTTT.

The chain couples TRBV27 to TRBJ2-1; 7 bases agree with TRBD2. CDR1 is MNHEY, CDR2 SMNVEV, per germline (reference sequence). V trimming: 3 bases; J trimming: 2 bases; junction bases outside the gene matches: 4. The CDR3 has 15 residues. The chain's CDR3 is CASSLEGLAYNEQFF. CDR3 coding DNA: TGTGCCAGCAGTTTGGAAGGACTAGCCTACAATGAGCAGTTCTTC.

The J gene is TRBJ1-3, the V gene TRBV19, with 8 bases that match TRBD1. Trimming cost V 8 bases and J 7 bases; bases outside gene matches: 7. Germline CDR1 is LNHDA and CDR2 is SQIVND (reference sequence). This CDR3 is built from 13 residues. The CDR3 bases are TGTGCCAGTCGGGACAGGAATGTGAACACCATATATTTT. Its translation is CASRDRNVNTIYF.

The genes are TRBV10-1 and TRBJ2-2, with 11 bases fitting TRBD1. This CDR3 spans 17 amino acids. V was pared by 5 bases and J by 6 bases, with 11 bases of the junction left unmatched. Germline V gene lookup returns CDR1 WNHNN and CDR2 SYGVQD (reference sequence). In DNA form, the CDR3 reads TGCGCCAGCAGTAAACCCGGACAGGGGGCGGAGGCCGGGGAGCTGTTTTTT. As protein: CASSKPGQGAEAGELFF.

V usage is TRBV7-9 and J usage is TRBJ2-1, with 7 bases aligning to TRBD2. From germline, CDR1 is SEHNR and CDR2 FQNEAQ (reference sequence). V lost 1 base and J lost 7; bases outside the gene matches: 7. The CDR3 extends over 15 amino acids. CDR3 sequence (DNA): TGTGCCAGCAGCTTAGTTCGAATAGCGGGTAATGAGCAGTTCTTC. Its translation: CASSLVRIAGNEQFF.

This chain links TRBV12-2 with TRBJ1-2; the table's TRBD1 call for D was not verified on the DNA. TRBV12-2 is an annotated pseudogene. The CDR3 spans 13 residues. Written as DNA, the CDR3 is TGTGCAAGTCCAAGCAGGCGATCCCATGGCTACACCTTC. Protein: CASPSRRSHGYTF.

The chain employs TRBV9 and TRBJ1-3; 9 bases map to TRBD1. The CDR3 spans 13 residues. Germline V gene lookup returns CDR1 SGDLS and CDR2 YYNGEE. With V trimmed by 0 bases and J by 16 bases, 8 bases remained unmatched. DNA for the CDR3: TGTGCCAGCAGCGTAGGAGGGACAGGGTCTCCGTATTTT. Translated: CASSVGGTGSPYF.

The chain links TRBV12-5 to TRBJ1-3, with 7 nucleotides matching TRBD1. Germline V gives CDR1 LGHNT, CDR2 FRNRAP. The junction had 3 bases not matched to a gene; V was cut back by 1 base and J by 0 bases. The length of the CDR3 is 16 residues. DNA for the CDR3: TGTGCTAGTGGTTTGGCCCAGGGGGACTCTGGAAACACCATATATTTT. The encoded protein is CASGLAQGDSGNTIYF.

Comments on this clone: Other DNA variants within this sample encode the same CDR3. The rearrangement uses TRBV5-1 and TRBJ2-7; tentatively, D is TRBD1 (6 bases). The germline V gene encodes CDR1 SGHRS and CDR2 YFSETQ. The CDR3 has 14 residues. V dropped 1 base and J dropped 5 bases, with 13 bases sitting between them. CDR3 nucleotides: TGCGCCAGCAGCTTGCTAGGGGGAGTGGACGAGCAGTACTTC. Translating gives CASSLLGGVDEQYF.

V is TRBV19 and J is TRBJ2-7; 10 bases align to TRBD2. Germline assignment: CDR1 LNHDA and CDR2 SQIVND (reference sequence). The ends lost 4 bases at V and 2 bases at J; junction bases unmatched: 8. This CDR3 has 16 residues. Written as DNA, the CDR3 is TGTGCCAGTAGTACCCAACTAGCGGGGTTCGCCTACGAGCAGTACTTC. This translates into CASSTQLAGFAYEQYF.